The T cell receptor (beta chain) under discussion was sequenced for a study of T cell responses to AZD1222 COVID-19 vaccine. Only in-frame clones appear in the TCRdb table, and some are missing; sequencing was by immunoSEQ multiplex PCR. This sample has 75,000 or so clones; around 93% occur once, and the top ten carry 25% to 30%. The table lists this clone with a count of one. This CDR3 has 14 residues. CDR1 is SGHTA and CDR2 is FQGNSA in the germline V gene. Between the trimmed V and J ends, which lost 1 base and 6 bases, there was a span of 10 bases. This receptor was identified in an adult who received the AZD1222 COVID-19 vaccine. The V gene is TRBV7-2, the J gene TRBJ2-1; D unclear. The sample consisted of peripheral blood, taken 28 days after the second AZD1222 dose. This CDR3 reads CASSLDKALNEQFF. Written as DNA, the CDR3 is TGTGCCAGCAGCTTAGACAAAGCGCTCAATGAGCAGTTCTTC.